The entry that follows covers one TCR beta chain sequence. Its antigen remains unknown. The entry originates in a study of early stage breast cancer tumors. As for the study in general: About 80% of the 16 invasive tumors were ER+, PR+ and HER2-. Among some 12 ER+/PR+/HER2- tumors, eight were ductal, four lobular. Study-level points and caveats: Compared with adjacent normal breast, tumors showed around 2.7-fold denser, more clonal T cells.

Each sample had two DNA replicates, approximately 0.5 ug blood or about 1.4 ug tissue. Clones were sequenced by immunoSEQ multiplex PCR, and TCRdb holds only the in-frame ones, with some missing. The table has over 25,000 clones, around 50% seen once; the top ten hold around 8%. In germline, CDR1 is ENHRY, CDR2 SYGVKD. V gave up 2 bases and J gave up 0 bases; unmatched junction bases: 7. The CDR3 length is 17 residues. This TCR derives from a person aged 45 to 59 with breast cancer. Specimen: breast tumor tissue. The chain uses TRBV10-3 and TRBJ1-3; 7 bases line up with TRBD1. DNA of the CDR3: TGTGCCATCAGTGAGCCGGGACAGCCCAGCTCTGGAAACACCATATATTTT. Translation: CAISEPGQPSSGNTIYF.